The clone carrying this TCR beta chain was detected only a few times. Its specificity is unknown. The germline gives CDR1 MNHNS, CDR2 SASEGT. With 5 bases clipped from V and 5 bases from J, the junction kept 8 bases outside the gene matches. The CDR3 has 14 residues. This sample stems from a study of identical twins. General observations from the study: Out-of-frame beta sequences exhibited a weaker degree of excess twin sharing.

TCRdb ran MiXCR on the 5' RACE reads and lists one entry per CDR3 protein. This sample carries hundreds of thousands of distinct CDR3 sequences, about 20% of them seen once, and the ten largest clones take over 10%. The same data also contributed to another study, on T cells expressing NK-cell markers. Per that study: Investigators obtained TCR beta repertoires from sorted CD3+CD56+NKG2C+, CD3+CD56+NKG2C- and CD3+CD56-NKG2C+ T cells.

The receptor's source is a woman under 30 in good health. The genes are TRBV6-1 and TRBJ1-2, with 7 bases aligning to TRBD1. Specimen: PBMCs. Written as DNA, the CDR3 is TGTGCCAGCAGTCCCACAGGGGCCCTGTATGGCTACACCTTC. It yields the protein CASSPTGALYGYTF.